This T cell receptor (beta chain) comes out of a study of control samples from healthy donors and cancer patients. Profiling relied on immunoSEQ multiplex PCR, and the TCRdb table lists in-frame clones only, not all of them. The sample carries about 120,000 clones, approximately 90% recorded once. Between the trimmed V and J ends, which lost 0 bases and 0 bases, there was a span of 15 bases. The CDR3 extends over 18 amino acids. Germline V gene lookup returns CDR1 SGHAT and CDR2 FQNNGV. This clonotype originated in a woman in her 70s in good health. Sequencing was done on a sample of blood. The chain joins TRBV11-2 to TRBJ2-1, with D perhaps TRBD1 (5 bases). Here the CDR3 reads CASSLDQGYPSSYNEQFF. CDR3 in DNA: TGTGCCAGCAGCTTAGATCAGGGCTACCCGAGCTCCTACAATGAGCAGTTCTTC.